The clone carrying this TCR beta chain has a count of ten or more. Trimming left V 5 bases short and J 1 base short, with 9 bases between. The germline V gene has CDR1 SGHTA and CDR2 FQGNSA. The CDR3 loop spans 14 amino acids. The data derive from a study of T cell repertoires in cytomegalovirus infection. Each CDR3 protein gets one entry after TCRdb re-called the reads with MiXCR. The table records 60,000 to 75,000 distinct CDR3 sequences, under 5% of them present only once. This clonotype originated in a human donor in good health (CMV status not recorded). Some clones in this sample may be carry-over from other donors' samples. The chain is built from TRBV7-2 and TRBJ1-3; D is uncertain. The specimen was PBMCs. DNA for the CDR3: TGTGCCAGCAGCGGGCCAGTATCTGGAAACACCATATATTTT. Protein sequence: CASSGPVSGNTIYF. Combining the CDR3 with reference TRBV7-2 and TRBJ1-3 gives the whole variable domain GAGVSQSPSNKVTEKGKDVELRCDPISGHTALYWYRQSLGQGLEFLIYFQGNSAPDKSGLPSDRFSAERTGGSVSTLTIQRTQQEDSAVYLCASSGPVSGNTIYFGEGSWLTVV.